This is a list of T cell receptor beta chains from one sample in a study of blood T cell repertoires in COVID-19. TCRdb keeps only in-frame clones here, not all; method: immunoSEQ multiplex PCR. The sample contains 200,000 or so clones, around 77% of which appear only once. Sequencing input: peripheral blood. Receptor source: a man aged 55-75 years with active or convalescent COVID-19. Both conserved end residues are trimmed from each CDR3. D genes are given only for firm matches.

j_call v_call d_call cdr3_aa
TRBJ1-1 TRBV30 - AYSDRNTEAF
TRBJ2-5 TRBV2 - ASSGQQETQY
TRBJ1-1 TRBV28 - ASSLGTAFVPTGTEAF
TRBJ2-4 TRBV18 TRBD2 ASSRTSGRGFEGIQY
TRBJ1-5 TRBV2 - ASSEGVAGPNQPQH
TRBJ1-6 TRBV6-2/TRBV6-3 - ASSYLPGNSPLH
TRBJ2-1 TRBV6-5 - ASSYSPSSYNEQF
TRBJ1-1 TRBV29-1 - SVEAEGGITEAF
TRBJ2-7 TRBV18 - ASSPQEISYEQY
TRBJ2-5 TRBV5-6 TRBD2 ASSPLGSGNQETQY
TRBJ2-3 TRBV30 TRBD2 AWSLAGSTDTQY
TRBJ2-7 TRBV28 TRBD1 ASSTTGGSGEQY
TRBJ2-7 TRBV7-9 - ASSLGGRRAYEQY
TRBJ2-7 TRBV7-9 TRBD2 ASSSSGTGEQY
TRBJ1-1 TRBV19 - ASDSAVRGLNTEAF
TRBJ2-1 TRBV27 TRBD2 ASSLASGRALSEQF
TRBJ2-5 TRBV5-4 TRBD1 ASSDRTGEETQY
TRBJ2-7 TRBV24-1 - ATSDNRDTSSYEQY
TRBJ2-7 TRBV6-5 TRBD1 ASLRGTGVDEQY
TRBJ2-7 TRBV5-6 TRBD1 ASSLGQGSYEQY
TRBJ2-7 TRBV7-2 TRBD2 ASSSGGSSYEQY
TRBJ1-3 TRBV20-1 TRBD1 SASRDRAGNTIY
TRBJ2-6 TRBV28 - ASSLGGSGANVLT
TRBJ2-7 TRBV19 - ASSPPGTYEQY
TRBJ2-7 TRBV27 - ASSFSGSSYEQY
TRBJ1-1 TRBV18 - ASSQDSVNTEAF
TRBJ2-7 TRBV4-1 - ASSPRTGPYEQY
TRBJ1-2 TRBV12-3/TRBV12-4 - ASSYRNYGYT
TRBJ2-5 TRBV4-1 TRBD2 ASSQDWRGNQETQY
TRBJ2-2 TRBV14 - ASSQGRAGNTGELF
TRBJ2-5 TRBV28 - ASSPPRGAETQY
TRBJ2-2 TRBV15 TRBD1 ATSRGLATGATGELF
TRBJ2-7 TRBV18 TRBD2 ASSPGLGGNEQY
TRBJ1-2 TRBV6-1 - ASSSVANYGYT
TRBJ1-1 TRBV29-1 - SVAEASNTEAF
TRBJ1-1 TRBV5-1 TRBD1 ASSLGDRGGTEAF
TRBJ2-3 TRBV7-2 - ASSPRTSRTDTQY
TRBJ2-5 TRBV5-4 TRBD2 ASSLAGGETQY
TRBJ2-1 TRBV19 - ASSRRQGTYNEQF
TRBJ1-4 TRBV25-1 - ASTFGEKLF
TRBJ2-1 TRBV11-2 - ASSLEVGVGNEQF
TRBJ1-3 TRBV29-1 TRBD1 SVAPGQSSGNTIY
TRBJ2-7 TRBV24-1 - ATSDRDEQY
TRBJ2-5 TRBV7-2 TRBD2 ASSFAGLAFETQY
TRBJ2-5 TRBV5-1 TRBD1 ASSFDRAGTQY
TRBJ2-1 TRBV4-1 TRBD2 ASSQDRTPTSGRDRRF
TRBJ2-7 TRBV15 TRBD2 ATSSRVGLAGEQY
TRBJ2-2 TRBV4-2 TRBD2 ASSQDVASGSRTGELF
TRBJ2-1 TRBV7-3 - ASRSSSGVEQF
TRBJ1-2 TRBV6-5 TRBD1 ASRNTGETGYT
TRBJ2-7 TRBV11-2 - ASREQPAGEQY
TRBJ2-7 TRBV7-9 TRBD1 ASSPRGRGGLHEQY
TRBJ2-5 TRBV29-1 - SVQTTPYQETQY
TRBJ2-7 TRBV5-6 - ASSGNGIHYEQY
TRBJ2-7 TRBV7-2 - ASTPMVWGGGYEQY
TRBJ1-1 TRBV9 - ASSVDQANTEAF